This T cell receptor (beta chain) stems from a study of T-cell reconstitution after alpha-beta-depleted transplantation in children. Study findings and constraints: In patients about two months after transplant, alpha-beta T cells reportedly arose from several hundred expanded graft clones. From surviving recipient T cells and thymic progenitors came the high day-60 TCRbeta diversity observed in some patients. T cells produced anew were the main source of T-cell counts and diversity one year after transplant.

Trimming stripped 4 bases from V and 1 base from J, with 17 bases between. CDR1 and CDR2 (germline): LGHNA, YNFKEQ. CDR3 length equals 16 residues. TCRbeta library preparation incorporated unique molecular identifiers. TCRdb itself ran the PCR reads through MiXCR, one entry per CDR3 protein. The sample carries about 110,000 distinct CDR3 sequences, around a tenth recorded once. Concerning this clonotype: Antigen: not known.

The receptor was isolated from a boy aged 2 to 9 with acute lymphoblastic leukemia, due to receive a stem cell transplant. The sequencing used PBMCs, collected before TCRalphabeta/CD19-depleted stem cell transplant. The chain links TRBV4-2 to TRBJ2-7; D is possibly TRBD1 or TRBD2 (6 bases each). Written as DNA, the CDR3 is TGTGCCAGCAGCCCAGCCGGAGGGGGTCGATCCTACGAGCAGTACTTC. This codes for CASSPAGGGRSYEQYF.